The 26 T cell receptor beta chains in this list originate from one sample, sequenced in a study of metastatic and nonmetastatic thyroid tumors. TCRdb re-called clones via MiXCR from the PCR reads. This sample carries around 14,000 clones, 24% of them seen once, and the ten largest clones take under 9.5%. Every patient underwent thyroid surgery untreated. The sample comprised tumor tissue. The receptor set was obtained from a female donor with papillary thyroid cancer or a benign thyroid nodule (not recorded which). Some clones in this sample may be carry-over from other donors' samples.

This clone appeared many times. This chain links TRBV5-1 with TRBJ1-1; TRBD1 matches 11 bases. V was pared by 0 bases and J by 11 bases, with 6 bases of the junction left unmatched. This CDR3 comprises 14 residues. Germline CDR1 SGHRS, CDR2 YFSETQ. CDR3 coding DNA: TGCGCCAGCAGCTTGGAGGGACAGGGGGTCGGGGCTTTCTTT. It specifies CASSLEGQGVGAFF.

The V and J genes are TRBV6-5 and TRBJ2-2; D is undetermined. The V end was cut by 0 bases, the J end by 7 bases, with 9 bases between. There are 14 residues in the CDR3. CDR1 and CDR2 (germline): MNHEY, SVGAGI. DNA of the CDR3: TGTGCCAGCAGTTACTCGTTGGGCAGCGGGGAGCTGTTTTTT. It encodes CASSYSLGSGELFF.

This clone was counted many times. The junction does not match germline at one end; this may be a read error. The V gene is TRBV5-6, the J gene TRBJ2-1; a possible D gene is TRBD1 (7 bases). In germline, CDR1 is SGHDT, CDR2 YYEEEE. This CDR3 is built from 12 residues. In DNA, the CDR3 is TGTGCCAGCAGCTTACCAGGAACAGGGGAGGTCTTC. It specifies CASSLPGTGEVF.

This chain connects TRBV7-8 to TRBJ2-7; tentatively, D is TRBD1 (6 bases). V was cut by 0 bases and J by 3 bases, with 15 bases left in between. Germline CDR1 SGHVS, CDR2 FQNEAQ. CDR3 length: 16 amino acids. The CDR3 region has the DNA TGTGCCAGCAGCTTAGCCGAGGACAGTGGTGTCTACGAGCAGTACTTC. Translated: CASSLAEDSGVYEQYF.

J is TRBJ2-7 and V is TRBV5-5; tentatively, D is TRBD1 (5 bases). Germline loops: CDR1 SGHKS, CDR2 YYEKEE (reference sequence). CDR3 size: 11 residues. Between the trimmed V and J ends, which lost 6 bases and 5 bases, there was a span of 9 bases. CDR3 nucleotides: TGTGCCAGCACCCAGGGAAACGAGCAGTACTTC. Amino acids: CASTQGNEQYF.

This clone has only a few counts. V usage is TRBV20-1 and J usage is TRBJ1-1; D unclear. Germline CDR1 DFQATT, CDR2 SNEGSKA (reference sequence). The germline V and J ends were trimmed by 7 bases and 6 bases, with 18 bases remaining between them. The CDR3 covers 13 residues. In DNA form, the CDR3 reads TGCAGTGATTGGAAAGGGCAGTTCCCTGAAGCTTTCTTT. Its translation: CSDWKGQFPEAFF.

This clone showed up just a few times. CDR3 nucleotide sequence: TGTGCCAGCAGTTTTAGGCGGAACACTGAAGCTTTCTTT. Encoded protein: CASSFRRNTEAFF. V is TRBV28 and J is TRBJ1-1; D not resolved. The ends were cut back, 3 bases at V and 1 base at J, with 6 bases in the middle. The CDR3 is 13 amino acids. CDR1 and CDR2 from the germline V gene are MDHEN and SYDVKM.

This chain joins TRBV5-1 and TRBJ2-7, with 7 bases that match TRBD1. This CDR3 is 14 amino acids long. Germline CDR1 and CDR2: SGHRS and YFSETQ. V was pared by 3 bases and J by 2 bases, with 5 bases of the junction left unmatched. The CDR3 sequence: CASSWGQWAYEQYF. CDR3 nucleotides: TGCGCCAGCAGCTGGGGACAGTGGGCCTACGAGCAGTACTTC.

Sample share makes this clone medium-sized. The chain employs TRBV20-1 and TRBJ2-7; D is possibly TRBD2 (6 bases). The V gene lost 6 bases and the J gene lost 2 bases, with 17 bases spanning the gap. This CDR3 comprises 14 residues. Looked up from germline, CDR1 is DFQATT and CDR2 is SNEGSKA (reference sequence). The CDR3 DNA reads as TGCAGTGCGAGCCGGGACGGGGGAACCTACGAGCAGTACTTC. Its translation: CSASRDGGTYEQYF.

This clone has ten or more counts. The chain recombines TRBV2 with TRBJ1-5; D is perhaps TRBD1 (5 bases). CDR3 length: 14 residues. The germline V and J ends were trimmed by 8 bases and 3 bases, with 14 bases remaining between them. CDR1 SNHLY and CDR2 FYNNEI come from the germline V gene. In DNA, the CDR3 is TGTGCCAGCTCGGGACCCAACACCAATCAGCCCCAGCATTTT. Amino acids: CASSGPNTNQPQHF.

At least ten counts were recorded for this clone. The genes are TRBV5-1 and TRBJ1-1; TRBD1 matches at 7 bases. Germline V CDR1 and CDR2: SGHRS, YFSETQ. CDR3 length: 12 amino acids. Trimming at V came to 5 bases and at J to 4 bases, leaving 2 bases not matched to a gene. CDR3 nucleotide sequence: TGCGCCAGCAGTGACAGGGCCACTGAAGCTTTCTTT. Amino acids: CASSDRATEAFF. Complete variable domain (other parts from reference TRBV5-1 and TRBJ1-1): KAGVTQTPRYLIKTRGQQVTLSCSPISGHRSVSWYQQTPGQGLQFLFEYFSETQRNKGNFPGRFSGRQFSNSRSEMNVSTLELGDSALYLCASSDRATEAFFGQGTRLTVV.

By sample fraction, this clone is medium-sized. The chain carries TRBV6-1 and TRBJ2-3; D unclear. Germline values: CDR1 MNHNS, CDR2 SASEGT. This CDR3 region has 11 residues. Trimming pared 5 bases from V and 8 bases from J, leaving 8 bases between. The CDR3 loop reads CASSLGGTQYF. In DNA, the CDR3 is TGTGCCAGCAGTCTTGGCGGTACGCAGTATTTT.

The table lists this clone with many counts. V is TRBV5-1 and J is TRBJ1-1, with no clear D. Trimming took off 0 bases at V and 4 bases at J, with 4 bases between the two ends. Germline V gene lookup returns CDR1 SGHRS and CDR2 YFSETQ. The CDR3 covers 12 residues. The CDR3 region has the DNA TGCGCCAGCAGCTTGGAGGGCACTGAAGCTTTCTTT. Its translation is CASSLEGTEAFF.

This clone is classed as medium-sized. The rearrangement joins TRBV6-5 to TRBJ2-6; the D is unclear. V lost 0 bases and J 3 bases, leaving 0 bases between the germline ends. Looked up from germline, CDR1 is MNHEY and CDR2 is SVGAGI. The CDR3 consists of 13 residues. CDR3 sequence (DNA): TGTGCCAGCAGTTACTCTGGGGCCAACGTCCTGACTTTC. Translation: CASSYSGANVLTF.

V gene TRBV5-1 combines with J gene TRBJ2-1; D gene ambiguous. The CDR3 loop spans 12 amino acids. Germline CDR1 SGHRS, CDR2 YFSETQ. Trimming shortened V by 6 bases and J by 5 bases, and 9 bases separated the two germline ends. CDR3 in amino acids: CASTSLHNEQFF. The CDR3 coding sequence is TGCGCCAGCACCTCTCTTCACAATGAGCAGTTCTTC.

This sequence joins TRBV3-1 and TRBJ1-4; tentatively, D is TRBD1 (6 bases). Germline CDR1 and CDR2: LGHDT and YNNKEL (reference sequence). The CDR3 has 18 residues. Trimming stripped 7 bases from V and 0 bases from J, with 21 bases between. This chain's CDR3 is CASITSTGTLATNEKLFF. In nucleotides, the CDR3 is TGTGCCAGCATCACCTCCACCGGGACACTCGCAACTAATGAAAAACTGTTTTTT. The full variable domain, completed using reference TRBV3-1 and TRBJ1-4, is DTAVSQTPKYLVTQMGNDKSIKCEQNLGHDTMYWYKQDSKKFLKIMFSYNNKELIINETVPNRFSPKSPDKAHLNLHINSLELGDSAVYFCASITSTGTLATNEKLFFGSGTQLSVL.

In DNA form, the CDR3 reads TGTGCCAGCAGTCTCCGGGGGGGCAGTAATGCAGGTACACAGTATTTT. Translated: CASSLRGGSNAGTQYF. The chain has TRBV27 and TRBJ2-3; 8 nucleotides match TRBD2. CDR1 is MNHEY and CDR2 is SMNVEV in the germline V gene (reference sequence). The CDR3 has 16 residues. With V trimmed by 5 bases and J by 12 bases, 19 bases remained unmatched.

At least ten counts were recorded for this clone. This chain connects TRBV4-1 to TRBJ2-7; D may be TRBD1 or TRBD2 (5 bases each). V gave up 4 bases and J gave up 2 bases, with 12 bases separating them. Germline CDR1 MGHRA, CDR2 YSYEKL. This CDR3 comprises 14 residues. CDR3 residues: CASSRGAEAYEQYF. CDR3 DNA: TGCGCCAGCAGCCGAGGGGCAGAGGCCTACGAGCAGTACTTC.

There are many counts of this clone. This rearrangement joins TRBV5-4 to TRBJ2-3; TRBD1 matches 8 bases. The CDR3 length is 19 residues. Unmatched junction bases numbered 13, after V lost 1 base and J lost 0 bases. Germline lookup yields CDR1 SGHNT and CDR2 YYREEE (reference sequence). The CDR3 region is CASSLNADRELSSTDTQYF. The CDR3 nucleotides read TGTGCCAGCAGCTTGAACGCGGACAGGGAATTGTCTAGCACAGATACGCAGTATTTT.

This clone is judged medium-sized. V usage is TRBV9 and J usage is TRBJ1-2; perhaps TRBD1 as D (6 bases). With 5 bases removed from V and 5 bases from J, the gap between germline ends came to 10 bases. Germline V gene sequence: CDR1 SGDLS, CDR2 YYNGEE. This CDR3 has 12 residues. The CDR3 sequence is CASSAGTYGYTF. CDR3 DNA: TGTGCCAGCAGTGCTGGGACATATGGCTACACCTTC.

This clone was seen at least ten times. The chain employs TRBV6-1 and TRBJ1-1; D is undetermined. Trimming shortened V by 5 bases and J by 0 bases, and 7 bases separated the two germline ends. CDR1 MNHNS and CDR2 SASEGT come from the germline V gene. This CDR3 is 13 amino acids long. DNA of the CDR3: TGTGCCAGCAGTCAAAGAATGAACACTGAAGCTTTCTTT. Encoded protein: CASSQRMNTEAFF.

This clone is medium-sized. V and J are TRBV12-3 or TRBV12-4 and TRBJ2-7; a possible D gene is TRBD2 (5 bases). The germline V and J ends were trimmed by 1 base and 3 bases, with 13 bases remaining between them. The CDR3 loop spans 15 amino acids. Here the CDR3 DNA reads TGTGCCAGCAGTTTAGGGGCCGCCAGCGGCTACGAGCAGTACTTC. Residues: CASSLGAASGYEQYF.

This clone was counted ten times or more. The chain employs TRBV7-2 and TRBJ1-5; D perhaps matches TRBD1 (5 bases). The V end lost 4 bases, the J end lost 6 bases, and 13 bases lay between the germline ends. The CDR3 loop spans 14 amino acids. Germline values: CDR1 SGHTA, CDR2 FQGNSA. CDR3 loop: CASSSAGRSQPQHF. CDR3 DNA sequence: TGTGCCAGCAGCTCGGCAGGGAGGAGTCAGCCCCAGCATTTT.

The genes are TRBV6-4 and TRBJ2-1; weak D call: TRBD1 (5 bases). The CDR3 covers 14 residues. The V gene's germline CDR1 is MRHNA and CDR2 SNTAGT. V gave up 2 bases and J gave up 10 bases, with 15 bases separating them. CDR3 loop: CASSDVGDITEQFF. CDR3 sequence (DNA): TGTGCCAGCAGTGACGTAGGGGATATCACGGAGCAGTTCTTC.

This clone was seen at least ten times. This sequence joins TRBV7-2 and TRBJ1-1, with 10 bases aligning to TRBD1. The CDR3 totals 14 residues. J was trimmed by 4 bases and V by 5 bases; bases with no gene match: 4. CDR1 and CDR2 from the germline V gene are SGHTA and FQGNSA. The DNA for the CDR3 is TGTGCCAGCAGCCGGGACAGGGGTGGCACTGAAGCTTTCTTT. Its protein product is CASSRDRGGTEAFF. The variable domain in full, with the rest retrieved from reference TRBV7-2 and TRBJ1-1, is GAGVSQSPSNKVTEKGKDVELRCDPISGHTALYWYRQSLGQGLEFLIYFQGNSAPDKSGLPSDRFSAERTGGSVSTLTIQRTQQEDSAVYLCASSRDRGGTEAFFGQGTRLTVV.

The V gene is TRBV4-2, the J gene TRBJ2-5; 16 bases line up with TRBD2. V was clipped by 1 base and J by 4 bases; unmatched bases: 12. This CDR3 region has 20 residues. Germline assignment: CDR1 LGHNA and CDR2 YNFKEQ. The CDR3 loop reads CASSQAIPGLAGGMGETQYF. For the CDR3, the DNA is TGTGCCAGCAGCCAAGCCATTCCGGGACTAGCGGGAGGGATGGGAGAGACCCAGTACTTC.